One and the same sample provided the 5 T cell receptor beta chains below, sequenced in a study of CD8 T cells in ankylosing spondylitis. Study observations and caveats: What appeared characteristic of ankylosing spondylitis blood was a TCR beta motif of under 10 highly homologous variants.

These receptors lack a known antigen. TCRdb called the 5' RACE reads again in MiXCR, with one record for every CDR3 protein. The profile shows about 840,000 distinct CDR3 sequences, approximately 10% of them singletons. Sequenced material: blood, either unsorted or a sorted T cell fraction (not recorded which). All receptors derive from a male donor with ankylosing spondylitis.

This clonotype was counted between two and nine times. The chain recombines TRBV5-1 with TRBJ2-2, with a tentative D call TRBD2 (5 bases). Germline V CDR1 and CDR2: SGHRS, YFSETQ. Trimming cost V 1 base and J 5 bases, with 12 bases left between them. The CDR3 contains 15 residues. The CDR3 nucleotides are TGCGCCAGCAGCTTGACGGACCCGGGGACCGGGGAGCTGTTTTTT. It is translated as CASSLTDPGTGELFF.

V and J are TRBV20-1 and TRBJ2-3; D might be TRBD2 (6 bases). The CDR3 spans 16 residues. The germline gives CDR1 DFQATT, CDR2 SNEGSKA (reference sequence). Here the CDR3 DNA reads TGCAGGCCCGGTCTGGGACTCGGGTGGAGCACAGATACGCAGTATTTT. Protein: CRPGLGLGWSTDTQYF.

In the case of this clonotype: A much larger clone is a single base away; this may be a read error. The rearrangement uses TRBV18 and TRBJ1-1; D is unresolved. The CDR3 is made up of 12 amino acids. Looked up from germline, CDR1 is KGHSH and CDR2 is LQKENI. The CDR3 coding sequence is TGTGCCAGCTCAGAACAGTCCTCTGAAGCTTCCTTT. This sequence encodes CASSEQSSEASF.

In this sample, this clonotype turned up a few times. The CDR3 sequence: CSAPDVQIYNSPLHF. In DNA form, the CDR3 reads TGCAGTGCTCCGGACGTCCAAATTTATAATTCACCCCTCCACTTT. The chain is built from TRBV20-1 and TRBJ1-6; D gene uncertain. CDR3 size: 15 residues. CDR1 DFQATT and CDR2 SNEGSKA come from the germline V gene (reference sequence). Trimming cost V 5 bases and J 4 bases, with 15 bases left between them.

This clonotype was picked up a small number of times. V is TRBV28 and J is TRBJ1-5; perhaps TRBD1 as D (5 bases). Trimming removed 6 bases at V and 4 bases at J, with 19 bases between. Germline CDR1 is MDHEN and CDR2 is SYDVKM. The CDR3 consists of 16 residues. CDR3 sequence reads: CASSRWGFNGNQPQHF. Written as DNA, the CDR3 is TGTGCCAGCAGCCGATGGGGGTTCAACGGGAATCAGCCCCAGCATTTT.